This entry lists 21 T cell receptor beta chains sequenced from one sample in a study of shared clonotypes between healthy human individuals. Profiled with immunoSEQ multiplex PCR; TCRdb holds only in-frame clones, not every one. The table includes under 2.5 million clones, 80% to 95% detected once. Sequenced sample: naive CD4+ T cells from PBMCs. Subset here: CD45RA+ positively selected. These receptor sequences come from a man aged 18 to 29 in good health. Some clones in this sample may be carry-over from other donors' samples.

The V call is TRBV27, the J call TRBJ2-2; TRBD2 agrees at 7 bases. The CDR3 is 15 amino acids. The V gene end was trimmed by 8 bases and the J gene end by 5 bases; junction bases not matched to a gene: 11. The germline gives CDR1 MNHEY, CDR2 SMNVEV (reference sequence). CDR3 residues: CASSPRPAGTGELFF. The CDR3 DNA reads TGTGCCAGCTCACCCAGACCAGCGGGGACCGGGGAGCTGTTTTTT.

Of note for this clone: Other nucleotide sequences in the sample specify the same CDR3. The chain joins TRBV28 to TRBJ1-2; D call uncertain. Trimming shortened V by 3 bases and J by 5 bases, and 7 bases separated the two germline ends. CDR3 size: 12 residues. Germline loops: CDR1 MDHEN, CDR2 SYDVKM. The DNA of the CDR3 is TGTGCCAGCAGTTTGGCAGGATATGGCTACACCTTC. It specifies CASSLAGYGYTF.

This clone was counted once. Other DNA variants within this sample encode the same CDR3. The chain joins TRBV7-8 to TRBJ2-7, with 8 bases identical to TRBD2. The germline V gene has CDR1 SGHVS and CDR2 FQNEAQ. The length of the CDR3 is 15 residues. Unmatched junction bases numbered 4, after V lost 1 base and J lost 2 bases. CDR3 nucleotides: TGTGCCAGCAGCTTAGTGTTAGCGGGGCCCTACGAGCAGTACTTC. Amino acids: CASSLVLAGPYEQYF.

V and J are TRBV5-4 and TRBJ2-7; tentatively, D is TRBD2 (6 bases). Germline V CDR1 and CDR2: SGHNT, YYREEE (reference sequence). V lost 4 bases to trimming and J lost 3 bases, with 14 bases between them. This CDR3 has 14 amino acids. The CDR3 region is CASSLGGPNYEQYF. CDR3 nucleotides: TGTGCCAGCAGCCTGGGGGGTCCGAACTACGAGCAGTACTTC.

In the case of this clone: Other DNA sequences of this sample code for an identical CDR3. V usage is TRBV19 and J usage is TRBJ2-5; possibly TRBD1 or TRBD2 for D (6 bases each). The CDR3 has 14 amino acids. In germline, CDR1 is LNHDA, CDR2 SQIVND (reference sequence). Trimming shortened V by 3 bases and J by 5 bases, and 13 bases separated the two germline ends. The CDR3 region is CASSIGGRGETQYF. For the CDR3, the DNA is TGTGCCAGTAGTATTGGGGGGCGCGGGGAGACCCAGTACTTC.

This chain connects TRBV18 to TRBJ1-4, with D possibly being TRBD1 (6 bases). V lost 2 bases and J lost 15, with 22 bases in between. The CDR3 totals 15 residues. Germline V gene sequence: CDR1 KGHSH, CDR2 LQKENI. Here the CDR3 reads CASSPNQGQSLRVFF. The DNA of the CDR3 is TGTGCCAGCTCACCAAATCAGGGACAATCTTTGAGGGTGTTTTTT.

CDR3 residues: CASSPGDLGEKLFF. CDR3 nucleotides: TGTGCCAGCAGTCCAGGGGACTTGGGCGAAAAACTGTTTTTT. The chain joins TRBV6-5 to TRBJ1-4, with a tentative D call TRBD1 (6 bases). Germline CDR1 MNHEY, CDR2 SVGAGI. The CDR3 length is 14 residues. The germline V and J ends were trimmed by 5 bases and 8 bases, with 15 bases remaining between them.

This sequence joins TRBV18 and TRBJ1-1; maybe TRBD1 (5 bases). The CDR3 has 15 residues. The germline V gene encodes CDR1 KGHSH and CDR2 LQKENI. V dropped 3 bases and J dropped 3 bases, with 14 bases sitting between them. CDR3 DNA: TGTGCCAGCTCACCGACGGGGGGTGGGGACACTGAAGCTTTCTTT. It is translated as CASSPTGGGDTEAFF. The full variable domain, with the rest looked up from reference TRBV18 and TRBJ1-1, is NAGVMQNPRHLVRRRGQEARLRCSPMKGHSHVYWYRQLPEEGLKFMVYLQKENIIDESGMPKERFSAEFPKEGPSILRIQQVVRGDSAAYFCASSPTGGGDTEAFFGQGTRLTVV.

A remark on this clone: The same CDR3 can be traced to other DNA sequences in this sample. This chain joins TRBV9 and TRBJ2-1, with D maybe TRBD2 (6 bases). The CDR3 loop spans 14 amino acids. CDR1 is SGDLS, CDR2 YYNGEE, per germline. V lost 2 bases and J 2 bases, leaving 8 bases between the germline ends. CDR3 region: CASSVGGTYNEQFF. The CDR3 region has the DNA TGTGCCAGCAGCGTTGGGGGGACCTACAATGAGCAGTTCTTC.

The chain links TRBV12-5 to TRBJ2-7, with D perhaps being TRBD1 or TRBD2 (5 bases each). This CDR3 is built from 20 residues. Trimming shortened V by 2 bases and J by 1 base, and 27 bases separated the two germline ends. Germline CDR1 is LGHNT and CDR2 is FRNRAP. Here the CDR3 reads CASGLRPGPKPRLSSYEQYF. The CDR3 DNA reads TGTGCTAGTGGTTTGAGACCGGGACCCAAACCCCGACTCTCATCCTACGAGCAGTACTTC.

The J gene is TRBJ2-5, the V gene TRBV7-2, with D possibly called TRBD1 or TRBD2 (5 bases each). The CDR3 sequence is 13 residues long. Germline CDR1 and CDR2: SGHTA and FQGNSA. Trimming removed 1 base from V and 5 bases from J, with 8 bases in between. The CDR3 nucleotides read TGTGCCAGCAGCTTAGTGGGGACGGAGACCCAGTACTTC. Protein: CASSLVGTETQYF.

This chain links TRBV18 with TRBJ2-7; 10 nucleotides line up with TRBD2. Losses at the gene ends were 5 bases for V and 2 bases for J; bases not matched to a gene: 3. From germline, CDR1 is KGHSH and CDR2 LQKENI. The length of the CDR3 is 14 residues. The CDR3: CASSSLAGAYEQYF. Here the CDR3 DNA reads TGTGCCAGCTCAAGTCTAGCGGGAGCCTACGAGCAGTACTTC.

Only one count was recorded for this clone. The J gene is TRBJ2-4, the V gene TRBV7-9; TRBD1 matches 11 bases. CDR1 is SEHNR and CDR2 is FQNEAQ in the germline V gene (reference sequence). With V trimmed by 5 bases and J by 6 bases, 3 bases remained unmatched. The CDR3 length is 14 residues. DNA for the CDR3: TGTGCCAGCAGCCGGACAGGGGGCTCAAACATTCAGTACTTC. The encoded protein is CASSRTGGSNIQYF.

This clone has only a few counts. The CDR3 region is CASSLGSTQGMNTEAFF. CDR3 bases: TGTGCCAGCAGCTTAGGGTCCACACAGGGAATGAACACTGAAGCTTTCTTT. The chain joins TRBV7-3 to TRBJ1-1, with D possibly being TRBD1 (6 bases). Germline CDR1 reads SGHTA; CDR2 reads FQGTGA. CDR3 length equals 17 residues. Trimming stripped 2 bases from V and 0 bases from J, with 16 bases between. Variable domain in full (rest from reference TRBV7-3 and TRBJ1-1): GAGVSQTPSNKVTEKGKYVELRCDPISGHTALYWYRQSLGQGPEFLIYFQGTGAADDSGLPNDRFFAVRPEGSVSTLKIQRTERGDSAVYLCASSLGSTQGMNTEAFFGQGTRLTVV.

The gene calls are TRBV5-1 and TRBJ2-2; 9 bases match TRBD2. Trimming removed 3 bases from V and 6 bases from J; junction bases left unmatched: 12. This CDR3 has 17 amino acids. Germline CDR1 is SGHRS and CDR2 is YFSETQ. CDR3 residues: CASSSIPRGREPGELFF. CDR3 nucleotide sequence: TGCGCCAGCAGCTCCATCCCCCGCGGGAGGGAACCCGGGGAGCTGTTTTTT. Supplemented by reference TRBV5-1 and TRBJ2-2, the full variable domain reads KAGVTQTPRYLIKTRGQQVTLSCSPISGHRSVSWYQQTPGQGLQFLFEYFSETQRNKGNFPGRFSGRQFSNSRSEMNVSTLELGDSALYLCASSSIPRGREPGELFFGEGSRLTVL.

CDR3 protein: CASSQGTSGRAYNEQFF. CDR3 DNA: TGTGCCAGCAGCCAAGGAACTAGCGGGAGGGCGTACAATGAGCAGTTCTTC. This chain links TRBV14 with TRBJ2-1, with 13 positions matching TRBD2. V gave up 1 base and J gave up 4 bases; unmatched junction bases: 4. CDR1 SGHDN and CDR2 FVKESK come from the germline V gene. This CDR3 region has 17 residues.

Of note for this clone: This CDR3 is also generated by other DNA sequences in the sample. The chain joins TRBV2 to TRBJ1-1; TRBD1 aligns across 7 bases. V lost 6 bases to trimming and J lost 1 base; unmatched junction nucleotides: 5. Germline CDR1 reads SNHLY; CDR2 reads FYNNEI. This CDR3 spans 14 amino acids. This chain's CDR3 is CASRPGTANTEAFF. The CDR3 DNA reads TGTGCCAGCAGGCCCGGGACAGCGAACACTGAAGCTTTCTTT. Filled out from reference TRBV2 and TRBJ1-1, the complete variable domain reads EPEVTQTPSHQVTQMGQEVILRCVPISNHLYFYWYRQILGQKVEFLVSFYNNEISEKSEIFDDQFSVERPDGSNFTLKIRSTKLEDSAMYFCASRPGTANTEAFFGQGTRLTVV.

The J gene is TRBJ2-1, the V gene TRBV5-4, with D perhaps matching TRBD1 (6 bases). Germline V gene lookup returns CDR1 SGHNT and CDR2 YYREEE (reference sequence). Trimming took 0 bases from V and 3 from J, leaving 10 bases between them. This CDR3 is built from 15 residues. The CDR3 is CASSLAGVNYNEQFF. The CDR3 region has the DNA TGTGCCAGCAGCTTGGCAGGGGTGAACTACAATGAGCAGTTCTTC.

The chain combines TRBV4-3 with TRBJ2-3; TRBD2 agrees at 8 bases. The V and J ends lost 2 bases and 2 bases, in that order; junction bases with no gene match: 6. This CDR3 is built from 16 residues. Germline V lookup: CDR1 LGHNA, CDR2 YSLEER. CDR3: CASSQRGGFTTDTQYF. DNA of the CDR3: TGCGCCAGCAGCCAACGGGGGGGCTTTACCACAGATACGCAGTATTTT.

V and J are TRBV6-6 and TRBJ2-2; 8 bases fit TRBD1. This CDR3 is 16 amino acids long. V gave up 6 bases and J gave up 3 bases; unmatched junction bases: 9. In germline, CDR1 is MNHNY, CDR2 SVGAGI (reference sequence). The CDR3 sequence: CASRSTGAGDTGELFF. The DNA of the CDR3 is TGTGCCAGCAGATCGACAGGGGCCGGGGACACCGGGGAGCTGTTTTTT.

This clone was observed a single time. V usage is TRBV25-1 and J usage is TRBJ1-6, with no clear D. Germline values: CDR1 MGHDK, CDR2 SYGVNS. The CDR3 runs to 16 residues. Trimming cost V 5 bases and J 11 bases, with 22 bases left between them. The CDR3 loop is CASSSTAAGWDPPLHF. The CDR3 DNA reads as TGTGCCAGCAGTTCGACGGCGGCCGGATGGGATCCACCCCTCCACTTT.